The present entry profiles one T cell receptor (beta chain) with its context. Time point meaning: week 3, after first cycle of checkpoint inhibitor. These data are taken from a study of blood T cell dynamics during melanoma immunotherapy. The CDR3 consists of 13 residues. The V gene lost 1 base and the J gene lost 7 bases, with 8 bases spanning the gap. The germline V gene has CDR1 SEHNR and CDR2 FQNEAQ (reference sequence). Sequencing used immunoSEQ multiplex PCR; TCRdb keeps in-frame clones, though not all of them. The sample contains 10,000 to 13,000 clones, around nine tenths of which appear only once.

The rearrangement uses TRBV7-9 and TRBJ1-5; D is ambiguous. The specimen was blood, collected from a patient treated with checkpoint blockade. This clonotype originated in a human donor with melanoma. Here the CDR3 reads CASSLEGGQPQHF. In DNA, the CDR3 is TGTGCCAGCAGCTTAGAAGGCGGACAGCCCCAGCATTTT.